This TCR beta chain was recovered during a study of OX40 agonist ivuxolimab in advanced cancers. TCRdb keeps only in-frame clones here, not all; method: immunoSEQ multiplex PCR. The repertoire includes about 110,000 clones, approximately 89% of them detected once, and less than 0.3% sits in the top ten. Trimming took off 5 bases at V and 2 bases at J, with 13 bases between the two ends. This CDR3 has 14 amino acids. CDR1 and CDR2 (germline): MNHNS, SASEGT. The rearrangement uses TRBV6-1 and TRBJ2-7, with D uncertain. The sequencing here drew on CD4+ or CD8+ T cells sorted from blood, taken in a trial of the OX40 agonist ivuxolimab. The TCR was taken from an adult with an advanced solid tumor such as melanoma, head and neck, liver or kidney cancer. This CDR3 is CASSLDPGAYEQYF. CDR3 nucleotides: TGTGCCAGCAGTCTGGACCCCGGCGCCTACGAGCAGTACTTC.